The rows below give T cell receptor beta chains drawn from one sample of a study of early T cells in non-severe SARS-CoV-2 infection. MiXCR was run by TCRdb on the 5' RACE reads, yielding one entry per CDR3 protein. Here the sample spans 65,000 to 80,000 distinct CDR3 sequences, under 15% being singletons. The sample was whole blood. Source of these receptors: an adult who was a healthcare worker with PCR-confirmed SARS-CoV-2 infection or an uninfected control (not recorded which). Each CDR3 is given with its conserved first and last residue. D genes are given only for firm matches. Clone size is not always given. Where it is, it says once, few, many or a class for expanded clones.

d_call: TRBD2; v_call: TRBV4-2; j_call: TRBJ2-1; clone_size: -; cdr3_nt: TGTGCCAGCAGCCCACAATGGTCTAGCGGGAGACATGAGCAGTTCTTC; cdr3_aa: CASSPQWSSGRHEQFF
d_call: -; v_call: TRBV12-3/TRBV12-4; j_call: TRBJ1-1; clone_size: many; cdr3_nt: TGTGCCAGCAGGTGGACGGAATACACTGAAGCTTTCTTT; cdr3_aa: CASRWTEYTEAFF
d_call: -; v_call: TRBV18; j_call: TRBJ2-7; clone_size: many; cdr3_nt: TGTGCCAGCTCAGCTCTTCCCGGGACCCAGAGCGAGCAGTACTTC; cdr3_aa: CASSALPGTQSEQYF
d_call: -; v_call: TRBV7-9; j_call: TRBJ2-5; clone_size: -; cdr3_nt: TGTGCCAGCAGCTTAGAACGTCAGCTTGGAGAAGAGACCCAGTACTTC; cdr3_aa: CASSLERQLGEETQYF
d_call: TRBD1; v_call: TRBV7-9; j_call: TRBJ2-7; clone_size: many; cdr3_nt: TGTGCCAGCAGCTTGACGACAGGGACATCCGAGCAGTACTTC; cdr3_aa: CASSLTTGTSEQYF
d_call: -; v_call: TRBV6-5; j_call: TRBJ2-7; clone_size: -; cdr3_nt: TGTGCCAGCAGTCCACTCAGGGACTCCTACTACGAGCAGTACTTC; cdr3_aa: CASSPLRDSYYEQYF
d_call: -; v_call: TRBV7-9; j_call: TRBJ1-1; clone_size: -; cdr3_nt: TGTGCCAGTTCCCCCCCTGGAGAGAACACTGAAGCTTTCTTT; cdr3_aa: CASSPPGENTEAFF
d_call: -; v_call: TRBV14; j_call: TRBJ1-1; clone_size: few; cdr3_nt: TGTGCCAGCAGCCCGGACAGATACACTGAAGCTTTCTTT; cdr3_aa: CASSPDRYTEAFF
d_call: -; v_call: TRBV3-1; j_call: TRBJ1-2; clone_size: many; cdr3_nt: TGTGCCAGCAGCCGTGGACTATATGGCTACACCTTC; cdr3_aa: CASSRGLYGYTF
d_call: -; v_call: TRBV7-2; j_call: TRBJ2-3; clone_size: few; cdr3_nt: TGTGCCAGCAGCTCTCCTGAAACAGATACGCAGTATTTT; cdr3_aa: CASSSPETDTQYF
d_call: -; v_call: TRBV29-1; j_call: TRBJ1-1; clone_size: few; cdr3_nt: TGCAGCGTTGAAATGATGGGTACTAGGACTGAAGCTTTCTTT; cdr3_aa: CSVEMMGTRTEAFF
d_call: TRBD1; v_call: TRBV3-1; j_call: TRBJ1-2; clone_size: many; cdr3_nt: TGTGCCAGCAGCCTAGTAGACAGGGTTGACTATGGCTACACCTTC; cdr3_aa: CASSLVDRVDYGYTF
d_call: TRBD2; v_call: TRBV20-1; j_call: TRBJ2-2; clone_size: few; cdr3_nt: TGCAGTGTTCCGACTAGCGGGAGGTACACCGGGGAGCTGTTTTTT; cdr3_aa: CSVPTSGRYTGELFF
d_call: -; v_call: TRBV18; j_call: TRBJ1-1; clone_size: few; cdr3_nt: TGTGCCAGCTCAGGGAGGGGGGACACTGAAGCTTTCTTT; cdr3_aa: CASSGRGDTEAFF
d_call: -; v_call: TRBV6-2/TRBV6-3; j_call: TRBJ2-3; clone_size: few; cdr3_nt: TGTGCCAGCAGTAGATACCTTCTCCGGGAGAAAGGAGATACGCAGTATTTT; cdr3_aa: CASSRYLLREKGDTQYF
d_call: -; v_call: TRBV5-6; j_call: TRBJ2-7; clone_size: few; cdr3_nt: TGTGCCAGCAGCTTGGAAACGACAGGGAGGGATGAGCAGTACTTC; cdr3_aa: CASSLETTGRDEQYF
d_call: -; v_call: TRBV7-9; j_call: TRBJ1-5; clone_size: -; cdr3_nt: TGTGCCAGCAGCCACGGCGGGGAGAGCAATCAGCCCCAGCATTTT; cdr3_aa: CASSHGGESNQPQHF
d_call: TRBD2; v_call: TRBV19; j_call: TRBJ2-1; clone_size: -; cdr3_nt: TGTGCCAGTAGTTGGGGACTAGCGGGAAGGAACAATGAGCAGTTCTTC; cdr3_aa: CASSWGLAGRNNEQFF
d_call: -; v_call: TRBV5-1; j_call: TRBJ1-1; clone_size: -; cdr3_nt: TGCGCCAGTCTACCTGGGCCAGGGAAGGGCACTGAAGCCTTCTTT; cdr3_aa: CASLPGPGKGTEAFF
d_call: -; v_call: TRBV20-1; j_call: TRBJ2-7; clone_size: -; cdr3_nt: TGCAGTGCTACCCTGCGGTACGGCGAGCAGTACTTC; cdr3_aa: CSATLRYGEQYF
d_call: -; v_call: TRBV11-2; j_call: TRBJ2-5; clone_size: -; cdr3_nt: TGTGCCAGCAGCTTTCCAACCGGCAGGGGTTGGAGGACCCAGTACTTC; cdr3_aa: CASSFPTGRGWRTQYF
d_call: TRBD2; v_call: TRBV7-3; j_call: TRBJ2-1; clone_size: -; cdr3_nt: TGTGCCAGCAGCTTAGCGGGAGGTTGGGATGAGCAGTTCTTC; cdr3_aa: CASSLAGGWDEQFF
d_call: TRBD1; v_call: TRBV7-9; j_call: TRBJ2-1; clone_size: few; cdr3_nt: TGTGCCAGCAGCTGGGGGACAGGGTCCTACAATGAGCAGTTCTTC; cdr3_aa: CASSWGTGSYNEQFF
d_call: -; v_call: TRBV27; j_call: TRBJ2-5; clone_size: -; cdr3_nt: TGTGCCACCTGGAGGGCGCATCGGCAAGAGACCCAGTACTTC; cdr3_aa: CATWRAHRQETQYF
d_call: -; v_call: TRBV6-4; j_call: TRBJ2-1; clone_size: -; cdr3_nt: TGTGCCAGCAGTGCGAACATTGACAATGAGCAGTTCTTC; cdr3_aa: CASSANIDNEQFF
d_call: -; v_call: TRBV18; j_call: TRBJ2-7; clone_size: -; cdr3_nt: TGTGCCAGCGAGAATCGTGAAGGAGGTTACGAGCAGTACTTC; cdr3_aa: CASENREGGYEQYF
d_call: TRBD1; v_call: TRBV18; j_call: TRBJ1-1; clone_size: many; cdr3_nt: TGTGCCAGCTCAGCGAACAGGGGGCGCCCCAACGCTGAAGCTTTCTTT; cdr3_aa: CASSANRGRPNAEAFF
d_call: -; v_call: TRBV7-2; j_call: TRBJ1-5; clone_size: -; cdr3_nt: TGTGCCAGCAGCTTAGGGTCACTCAATCAGCCCCAGCATTTT; cdr3_aa: CASSLGSLNQPQHF
d_call: -; v_call: TRBV6-1; j_call: TRBJ1-2; clone_size: -; cdr3_nt: TGTGCCAGCAGTTCTCCGAGACCTAGCTACACCTTC; cdr3_aa: CASSSPRPSYTF
d_call: TRBD1; v_call: TRBV12-3/TRBV12-4; j_call: TRBJ1-1; clone_size: -; cdr3_nt: TGTGCCAGCACCCAGACAGGGGGCTACACTGAAGCTTTCTTT; cdr3_aa: CASTQTGGYTEAFF
d_call: TRBD1; v_call: TRBV11-3; j_call: TRBJ1-5; clone_size: few; cdr3_nt: TGTGCCAGCAGCCTAAGAATTCCCGGGACAGGCAATAGCAATCAGCCCCAGCATTTT; cdr3_aa: CASSLRIPGTGNSNQPQHF
d_call: TRBD1; v_call: TRBV27; j_call: TRBJ2-7; clone_size: many; cdr3_nt: TGTGCCAGCAGTCCTTTGACAGGGCGCACCTACGAGCAGTACTTC; cdr3_aa: CASSPLTGRTYEQYF
d_call: TRBD2; v_call: TRBV30; j_call: TRBJ2-7; clone_size: -; cdr3_nt: TGTGCCTGGGGTACCAGCGGGAGGTTCCACGAGCAGTACTTC; cdr3_aa: CAWGTSGRFHEQYF
d_call: -; v_call: TRBV10-1; j_call: TRBJ1-3; clone_size: -; cdr3_nt: TGCGCCAGCATTGGGACTGGAAACACCATATATTTT; cdr3_aa: CASIGTGNTIYF
d_call: -; v_call: TRBV5-6; j_call: TRBJ1-2; clone_size: many; cdr3_nt: TGTGCCAGCAGCTTCCCTACAGGGACTTACACCTTC; cdr3_aa: CASSFPTGTYTF
d_call: -; v_call: TRBV5-1; j_call: TRBJ2-4; clone_size: few; cdr3_nt: TGCGCCAGCAGCTTGGGGGGAGAGACCAAAAACATTCAGTACTTC; cdr3_aa: CASSLGGETKNIQYF